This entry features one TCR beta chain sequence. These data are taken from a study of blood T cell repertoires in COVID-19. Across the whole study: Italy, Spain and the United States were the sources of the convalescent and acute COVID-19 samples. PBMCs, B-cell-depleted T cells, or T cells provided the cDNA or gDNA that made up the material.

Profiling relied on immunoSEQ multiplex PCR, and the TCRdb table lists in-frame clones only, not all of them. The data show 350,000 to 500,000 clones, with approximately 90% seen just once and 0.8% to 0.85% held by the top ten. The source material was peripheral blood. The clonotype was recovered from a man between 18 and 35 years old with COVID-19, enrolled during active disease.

CDR3 in amino acids: CASSFGAPGEQFF. CDR3 nucleotide sequence: TGTGCCAGCAGCTTTGGGGCTCCTGGGGAGCAGTTCTTC. The chain joins TRBV7-9 to TRBJ2-1, with D tentatively TRBD1 (5 bases). Between the trimmed V and J ends, which lost 3 bases and 10 bases, there was a span of 13 bases. The CDR3 extends over 13 amino acids. Germline V gives CDR1 SEHNR, CDR2 FQNEAQ (reference sequence).